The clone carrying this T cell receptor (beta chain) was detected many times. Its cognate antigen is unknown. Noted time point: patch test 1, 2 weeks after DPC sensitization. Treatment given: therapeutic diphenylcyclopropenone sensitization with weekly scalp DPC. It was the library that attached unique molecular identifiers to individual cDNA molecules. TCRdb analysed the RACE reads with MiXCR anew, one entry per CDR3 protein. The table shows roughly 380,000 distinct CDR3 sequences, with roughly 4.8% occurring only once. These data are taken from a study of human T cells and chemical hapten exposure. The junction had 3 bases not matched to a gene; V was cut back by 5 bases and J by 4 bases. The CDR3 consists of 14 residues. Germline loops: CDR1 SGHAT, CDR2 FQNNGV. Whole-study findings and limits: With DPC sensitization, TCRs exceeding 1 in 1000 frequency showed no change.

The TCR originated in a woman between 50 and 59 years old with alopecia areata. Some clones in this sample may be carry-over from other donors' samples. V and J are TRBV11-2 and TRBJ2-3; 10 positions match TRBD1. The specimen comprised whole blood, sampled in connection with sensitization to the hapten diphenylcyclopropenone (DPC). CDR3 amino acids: CASSLGQGADTQYF. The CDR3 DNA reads TGTGCCAGCAGCCTAGGACAGGGGGCAGATACGCAGTATTTT.